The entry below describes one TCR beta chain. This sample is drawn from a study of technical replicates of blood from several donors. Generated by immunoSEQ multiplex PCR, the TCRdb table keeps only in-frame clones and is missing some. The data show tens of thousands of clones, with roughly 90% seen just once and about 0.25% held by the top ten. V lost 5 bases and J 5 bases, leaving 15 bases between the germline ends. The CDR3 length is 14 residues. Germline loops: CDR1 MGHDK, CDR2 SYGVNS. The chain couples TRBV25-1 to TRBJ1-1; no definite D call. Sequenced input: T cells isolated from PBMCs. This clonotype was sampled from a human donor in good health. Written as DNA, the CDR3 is TGTGCCAGCAGTCTGGAGTCAACCGGGACTGAAGCTTTCTTT. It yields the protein CASSLESTGTEAFF.